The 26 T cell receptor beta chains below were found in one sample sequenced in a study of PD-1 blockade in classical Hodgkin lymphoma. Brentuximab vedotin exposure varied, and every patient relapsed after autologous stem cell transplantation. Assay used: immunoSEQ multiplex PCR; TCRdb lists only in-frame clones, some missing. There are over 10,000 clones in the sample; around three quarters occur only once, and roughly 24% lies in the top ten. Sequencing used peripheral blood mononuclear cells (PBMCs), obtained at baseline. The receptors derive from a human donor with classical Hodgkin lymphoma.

The CDR3 coding sequence is TGTGCCAGCAGCTTTGGGGTCTCGAACACCGGGGAGCTGTTTTTT. Protein sequence: CASSFGVSNTGELFF. The chain carries TRBV5-4 and TRBJ2-2; D not resolved. Per germline, CDR1 SGHNT and CDR2 YYREEE (reference sequence). There are 15 residues in the CDR3. V shed 2 bases and J shed 0 bases, with 8 bases lying between them.

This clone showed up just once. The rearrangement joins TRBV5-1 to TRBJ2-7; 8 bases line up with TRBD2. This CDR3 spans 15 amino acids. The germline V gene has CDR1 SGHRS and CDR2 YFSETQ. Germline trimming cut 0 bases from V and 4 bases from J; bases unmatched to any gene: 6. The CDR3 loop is CASSLEGGGSYEQYF. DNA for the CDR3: TGCGCCAGCAGCTTGGAAGGCGGGGGGTCGTACGAGCAGTACTTC.

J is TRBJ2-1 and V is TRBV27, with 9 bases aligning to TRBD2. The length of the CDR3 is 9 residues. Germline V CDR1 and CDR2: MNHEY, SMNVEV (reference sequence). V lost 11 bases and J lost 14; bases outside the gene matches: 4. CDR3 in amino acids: CAARGGKFF. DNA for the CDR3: TGTGCCGCGCGGGGGGGCAAGTTCTTC.

The CDR3 region is CASSQNLGYTF. In nucleotides, the CDR3 is TGCGCCAGCAGCCAGAACCTCGGCTACACCTTC. The chain recombines TRBV4-1 with TRBJ1-2; D is unresolved. CDR1 and CDR2 (germline): MGHRA, YSYEKL. V was cut by 3 bases and J by 8 bases, with 7 bases left in between. This CDR3 region has 11 residues.

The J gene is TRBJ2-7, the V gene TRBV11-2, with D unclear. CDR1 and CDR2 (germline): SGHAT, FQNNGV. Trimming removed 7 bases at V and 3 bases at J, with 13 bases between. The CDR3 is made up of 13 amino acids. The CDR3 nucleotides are TGTGCCAGCACCCTCATAGGTTTCTACGAGCAGTACTTC. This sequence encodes CASTLIGFYEQYF. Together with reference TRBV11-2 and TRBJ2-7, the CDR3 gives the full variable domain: EAGVAQSPRYKIIEKRQSVAFWCNPISGHATLYWYQQILGQGPKLLIQFQNNGVVDDSQLPKDRFSAERLKGVDSTLKIQPAKLEDSAVYLCASTLIGFYEQYFGPGTRLTVT.

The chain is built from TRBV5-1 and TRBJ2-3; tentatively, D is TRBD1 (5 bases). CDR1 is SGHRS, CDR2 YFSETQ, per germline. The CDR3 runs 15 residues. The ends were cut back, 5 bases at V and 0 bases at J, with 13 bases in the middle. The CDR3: CASSKQVASTDTQYF. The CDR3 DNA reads TGCGCCAGCAGTAAACAGGTCGCTAGCACAGATACGCAGTATTTT.

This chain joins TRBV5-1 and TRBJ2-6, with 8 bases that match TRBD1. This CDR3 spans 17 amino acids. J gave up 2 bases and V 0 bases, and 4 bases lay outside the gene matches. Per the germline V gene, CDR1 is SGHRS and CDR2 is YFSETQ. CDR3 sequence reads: CASSLGQGSPGANVLTF. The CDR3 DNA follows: TGCGCCAGCAGCTTGGGACAGGGGTCCCCTGGGGCCAACGTCCTGACTTTC.

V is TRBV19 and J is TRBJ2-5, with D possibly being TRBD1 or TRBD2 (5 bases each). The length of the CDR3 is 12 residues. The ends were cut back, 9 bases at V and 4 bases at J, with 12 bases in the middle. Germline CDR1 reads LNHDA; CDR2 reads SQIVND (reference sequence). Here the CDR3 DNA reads TGTGCCAGGGGGGTCGAGGGAGAGACCCAGTACTTC. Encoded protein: CARGVEGETQYF.

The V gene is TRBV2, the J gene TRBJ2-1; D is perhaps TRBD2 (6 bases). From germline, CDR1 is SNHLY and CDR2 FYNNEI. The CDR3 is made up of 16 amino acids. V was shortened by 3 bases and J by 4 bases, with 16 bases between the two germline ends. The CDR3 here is CASSEIVAGGYNEQFF. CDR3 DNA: TGTGCCAGCAGTGAGATTGTAGCCGGGGGTTACAATGAGCAGTTCTTC.

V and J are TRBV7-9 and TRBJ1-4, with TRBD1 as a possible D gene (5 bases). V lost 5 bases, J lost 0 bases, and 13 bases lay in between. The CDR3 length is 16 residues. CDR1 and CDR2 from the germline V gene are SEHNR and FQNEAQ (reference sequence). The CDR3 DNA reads TGTGCCAGCAGCGTAGGGACGAGGGCAACTAATGAAAAACTGTTTTTT. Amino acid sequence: CASSVGTRATNEKLFF.

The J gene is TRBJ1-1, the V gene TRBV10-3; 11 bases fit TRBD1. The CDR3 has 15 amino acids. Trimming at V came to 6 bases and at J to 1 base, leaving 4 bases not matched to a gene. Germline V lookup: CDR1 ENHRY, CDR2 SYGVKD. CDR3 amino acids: CAIRGQGAANTEAFF. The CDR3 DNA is TGTGCCATCAGAGGACAGGGGGCGGCGAACACTGAAGCTTTCTTT.

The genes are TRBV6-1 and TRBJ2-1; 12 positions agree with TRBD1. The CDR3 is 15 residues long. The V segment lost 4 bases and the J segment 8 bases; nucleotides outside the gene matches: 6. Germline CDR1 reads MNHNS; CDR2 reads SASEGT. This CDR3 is CASSVTGTGGDEQFF. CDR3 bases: TGTGCCAGCAGTGTAACCGGGACAGGGGGCGATGAGCAGTTCTTC.

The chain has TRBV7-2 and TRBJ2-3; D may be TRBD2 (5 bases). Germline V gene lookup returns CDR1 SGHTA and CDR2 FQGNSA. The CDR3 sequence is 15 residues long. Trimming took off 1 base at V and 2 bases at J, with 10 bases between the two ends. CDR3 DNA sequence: TGTGCCAGCAGCTTAGTGGGGAGCCACACAGATACGCAGTATTTT. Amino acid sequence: CASSLVGSHTDTQYF.

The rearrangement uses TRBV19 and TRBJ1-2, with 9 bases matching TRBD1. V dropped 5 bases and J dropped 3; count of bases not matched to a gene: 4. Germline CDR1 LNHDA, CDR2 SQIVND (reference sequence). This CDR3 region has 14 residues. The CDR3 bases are TGTGCCAGTAGTCCCGGACAGGGGTACTATGGCTACACCTTC. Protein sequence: CASSPGQGYYGYTF. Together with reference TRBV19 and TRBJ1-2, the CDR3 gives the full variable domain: DGGITQSPKYLFRKEGQNVTLSCEQNLNHDAMYWYRQDPGQGLRLIYYSQIVNDFQKGDIAEGYSVSREKKESFPLTVTSAQKNPTAFYLCASSPGQGYYGYTFGSGTRLTVV.

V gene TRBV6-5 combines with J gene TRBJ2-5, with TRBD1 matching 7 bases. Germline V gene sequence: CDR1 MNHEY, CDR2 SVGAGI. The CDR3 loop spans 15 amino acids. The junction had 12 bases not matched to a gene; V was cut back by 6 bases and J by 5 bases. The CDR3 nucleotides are TGTGCCAGCAGCTCCAGACAGGGCCGAGGGGAGACCCAGTACTTC. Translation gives CASSSRQGRGETQYF.

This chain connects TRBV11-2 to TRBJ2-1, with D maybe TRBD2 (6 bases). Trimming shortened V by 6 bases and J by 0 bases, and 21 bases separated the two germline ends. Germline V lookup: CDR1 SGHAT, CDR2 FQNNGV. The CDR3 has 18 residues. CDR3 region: CASRSLARSITSYNEQFF. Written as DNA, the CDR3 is TGTGCCAGCAGATCTCTAGCGAGATCAATAACCTCCTACAATGAGCAGTTCTTC.

As DNA, the CDR3 is TGTGCCAGCAGCCAAGATCGAGGGGATACGCAGTATTTT. It codes for CASSQDRGDTQYF. The V gene is TRBV4-2, the J gene TRBJ2-3, with a weak D call TRBD2 (5 bases). V was clipped by 0 bases and J by 6 bases, with 7 bases between them. The germline CDR1 and CDR2 sequences are LGHNA and YNFKEQ. This CDR3 spans 13 amino acids.

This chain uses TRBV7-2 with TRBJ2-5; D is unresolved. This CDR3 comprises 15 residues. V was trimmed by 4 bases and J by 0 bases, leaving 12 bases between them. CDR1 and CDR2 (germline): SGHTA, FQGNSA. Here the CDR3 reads CASSSGRWYQETQYF. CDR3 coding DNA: TGTGCCAGCAGCTCTGGGCGATGGTACCAAGAGACCCAGTACTTC.

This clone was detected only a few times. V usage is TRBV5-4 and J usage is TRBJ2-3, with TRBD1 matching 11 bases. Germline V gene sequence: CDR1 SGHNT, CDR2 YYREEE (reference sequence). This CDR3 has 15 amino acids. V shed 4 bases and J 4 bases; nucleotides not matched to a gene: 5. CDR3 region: CASSGDRGVPDTQYF. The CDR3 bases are TGTGCCAGCAGCGGGGACAGGGGGGTTCCAGATACGCAGTATTTT. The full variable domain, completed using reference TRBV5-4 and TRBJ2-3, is ETGVTQSPTHLIKTRGQQVTLRCSSQSGHNTVSWYQQALGQGPQFIFQYYREEENGRGNFPPRFSGLQFPNYSSELNVNALELDDSALYLCASSGDRGVPDTQYFGPGTRLTVL.

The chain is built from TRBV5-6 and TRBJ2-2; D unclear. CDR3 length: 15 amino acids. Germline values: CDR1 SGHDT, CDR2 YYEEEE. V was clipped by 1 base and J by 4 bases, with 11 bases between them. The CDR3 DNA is TGTGCCAGCAGCTTGAGCCCAACGGTCACCGGGGAGCTGTTTTTT. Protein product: CASSLSPTVTGELFF.

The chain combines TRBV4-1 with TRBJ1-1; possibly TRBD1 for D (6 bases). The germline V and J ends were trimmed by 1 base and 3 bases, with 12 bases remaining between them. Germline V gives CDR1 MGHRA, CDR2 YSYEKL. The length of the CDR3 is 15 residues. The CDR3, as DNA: TGCGCCAGCAGCCAAGTACAGGGACGGTACACTGAAGCTTTCTTT. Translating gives CASSQVQGRYTEAFF.

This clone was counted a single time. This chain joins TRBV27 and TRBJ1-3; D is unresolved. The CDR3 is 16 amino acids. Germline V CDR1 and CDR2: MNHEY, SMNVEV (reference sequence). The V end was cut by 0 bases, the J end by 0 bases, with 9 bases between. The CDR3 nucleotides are TGTGCCAGCAGTTTATCAAGGCCGCGCTCTGGAAACACCATATATTTT. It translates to CASSLSRPRSGNTIYF.

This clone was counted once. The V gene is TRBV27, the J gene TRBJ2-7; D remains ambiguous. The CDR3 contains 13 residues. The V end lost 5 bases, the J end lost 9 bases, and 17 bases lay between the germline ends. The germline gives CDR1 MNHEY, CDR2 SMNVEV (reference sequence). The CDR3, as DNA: TGTGCCAGCAGTGAGACTTCGACGCGACCGCAGTACGTC. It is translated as CASSETSTRPQYV.

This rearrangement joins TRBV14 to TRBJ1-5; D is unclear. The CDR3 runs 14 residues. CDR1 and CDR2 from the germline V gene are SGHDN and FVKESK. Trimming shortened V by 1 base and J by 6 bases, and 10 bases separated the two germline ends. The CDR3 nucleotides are TGTGCCAGCAGCCAAGGTTCATTTCCTCAGCCCCAGCATTTT. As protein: CASSQGSFPQPQHF.

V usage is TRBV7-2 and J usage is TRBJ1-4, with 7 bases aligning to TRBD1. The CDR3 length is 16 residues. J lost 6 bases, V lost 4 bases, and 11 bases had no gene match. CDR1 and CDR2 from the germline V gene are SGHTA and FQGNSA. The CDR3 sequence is CASSSMGRGGDEKLFF. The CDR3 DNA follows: TGTGCCAGCAGCTCCATGGGCAGGGGGGGAGATGAAAAACTGTTTTTT.

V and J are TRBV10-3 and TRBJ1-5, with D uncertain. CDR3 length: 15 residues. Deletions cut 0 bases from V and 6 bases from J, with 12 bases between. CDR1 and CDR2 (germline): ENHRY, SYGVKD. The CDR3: CAISESPGTGQPQHF. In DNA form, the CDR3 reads TGTGCCATCAGTGAGTCGCCGGGAACGGGTCAGCCCCAGCATTTT.